One sample yielded the 32 T cell receptor beta chains listed below, sequenced in a study of Siglec-9 on CD8 T cells in melanoma. Sequenced by immunoSEQ multiplex PCR; TCRdb stores in-frame clones only, minus some. Found here are about 33,000 clones, approximately 83% of them singletons; the top ten hold roughly 1.8%. The sequencing input was Siglec-9- CD8+ T cells sorted from blood. All receptors derive from a human donor in good health.

The chain recombines TRBV11-3 with TRBJ2-1; TRBD2 is a possible D gene (7 bases). V gave up 5 bases and J gave up 3 bases, with 17 bases separating them. This CDR3 spans 16 amino acids. From germline, CDR1 is SGHNT and CDR2 YENEEA. The CDR3 DNA is TGTGCCAGCAGCCCCCCCGAGGGGGGGCACTACAATGAGCAGTTCTTC. Protein: CASSPPEGGHYNEQFF.

This clone was observed a single time. The chain employs TRBV19 and TRBJ2-7; no clear D gene. The germline V gene has CDR1 LNHDA and CDR2 SQIVND (reference sequence). This CDR3 comprises 15 residues. With 2 bases removed from V and 5 bases from J, the gap between germline ends came to 16 bases. CDR3 nucleotides: TGTGCCAGTAGTATATCGGGCTGGGAAGTTCACGAGCAGTACTTC. This translates into CASSISGWEVHEQYF.

This chain joins TRBV27 and TRBJ2-1; 9 positions match TRBD2. CDR3 length: 15 residues. The germline gives CDR1 MNHEY, CDR2 SMNVEV (reference sequence). The V segment lost 0 bases and the J segment 4 bases; nucleotides outside the gene matches: 1. The CDR3 protein is CASSLSLAGYNEQFF. CDR3 nucleotides: TGTGCCAGCAGTTTATCACTAGCGGGTTACAATGAGCAGTTCTTC.

The rearrangement uses TRBV7-8 and TRBJ2-7; no firm D call. CDR3 length: 11 residues. Deletions cut 4 bases from V and 5 bases from J, with 6 bases between. Germline CDR1 SGHVS, CDR2 FQNEAQ. The CDR3 DNA reads TGTGCCAGCAGCTGGGGAAACGAGCAGTACTTC. As protein: CASSWGNEQYF.

The gene calls are TRBV4-2 and TRBJ2-7, with 7 bases lining up with TRBD2. Germline trimming cut 0 bases from V and 0 bases from J; bases unmatched to any gene: 8. The CDR3 consists of 17 residues. The germline CDR1 and CDR2 sequences are LGHNA and YNFKEQ. CDR3 sequence: CASSQDYSGSSSYEQYF. The CDR3 region has the DNA TGTGCCAGCAGCCAAGATTATAGCGGGTCCAGCTCCTACGAGCAGTACTTC.

The V and J genes are TRBV30 and TRBJ1-2; D is ambiguous. Germline CDR1 is GTSNPN and CDR2 is SVGIG (reference sequence). The CDR3 spans 11 residues. Trimming left V 3 bases short and J 14 bases short, with 16 bases between. In nucleotides, the CDR3 is TGTGCCTGGAGCGCGAACCGGGATTTAACCTTC. Translation gives CAWSANRDLTF.

This sequence joins TRBV11-2 and TRBJ1-2, with TRBD1 matching 7 bases. This CDR3 has 15 residues. The trim removed 3 bases at V and 1 base at J, leaving 5 bases unmatched. Germline-derived CDR1 and CDR2 are SGHAT and FQNNGV. In nucleotides, the CDR3 is TGTGCCAGCAGCTTCACCGGGACAGTTAACTATGGCTACACCTTC. It translates to CASSFTGTVNYGYTF.

This clone has just one count. The chain carries TRBV6-5 and TRBJ2-7; the D call may be TRBD1 or TRBD2 (6 bases each). The CDR3 is 13 amino acids. CDR1 is MNHEY, CDR2 SVGAGI, per germline. Trimming took off 2 bases at V and 2 bases at J, with 7 bases between the two ends. This chain's CDR3 is CASSYGGPYEQYF. The CDR3 DNA reads TGTGCCAGCAGTTACGGGGGGCCCTACGAGCAGTACTTC.

J is TRBJ1-1 and V is TRBV29-1, with 7 bases fitting TRBD1. Unmatched junction bases numbered 15, after V lost 6 bases and J lost 5 bases. The CDR3 sequence is 15 residues long. CDR1 is SQVTM, CDR2 ANQGSEA, per germline. The CDR3 here is CSVLGQAPIGTEAFF. In nucleotides, the CDR3 is TGCAGCGTCCTTGGACAGGCCCCGATCGGGACTGAAGCTTTCTTT.

V is TRBV9 and J is TRBJ1-2, with 8 bases matching TRBD1. V gave up 4 bases and J gave up 2 bases; unmatched junction bases: 4. The V gene's germline CDR1 is SGDLS and CDR2 YYNGEE. The CDR3 consists of 14 residues. The CDR3 DNA is TGTGCCAGCAGCCAGGACAGGGAGAACTATGGCTACACCTTC. This gives the protein CASSQDRENYGYTF.

This clone was detected a few times. This chain links TRBV7-9 with TRBJ1-5; TRBD1 is a possible D gene (6 bases). Germline CDR1 and CDR2: SEHNR and FQNEAQ (reference sequence). With 7 bases removed from V and 7 bases from J, the gap between germline ends came to 14 bases. The CDR3 contains 13 residues. The CDR3 nucleotides read TGTGCCAGCAACCCAGGGGTTACACAGCCCCAGCATTTT. It encodes CASNPGVTQPQHF. Drawing the rest from reference TRBV7-9 and TRBJ1-5, the complete variable domain is DTGVSQNPRHKITKRGQNVTFRCDPISEHNRLYWYRQTLGQGPEFLTYFQNEAQLEKSRLLSDRFSAERPKGSFSTLEIQRTEQGDSAMYLCASNPGVTQPQHFGDGTRLSIL.

The chain has TRBV28 and TRBJ1-2, with D possibly TRBD1 on 6 matching bases. Germline CDR1 reads MDHEN; CDR2 reads SYDVKM. The V end was cut by 3 bases, the J end by 4 bases, with 12 bases between. The CDR3 length is 14 residues. CDR3 in DNA: TGTGCCAGCAGTTTTTACAGGGCGTCCTATGGCTACACCTTC. This translates into CASSFYRASYGYTF.

V gene TRBV28 combines with J gene TRBJ1-5; D is ambiguous. V gave up 4 bases and J gave up 2 bases, with 12 bases separating them. Germline values: CDR1 MDHEN, CDR2 SYDVKM. This CDR3 is 15 amino acids long. In DNA form, the CDR3 reads TGTGCCAGCAGTTATTCCGGGGAGGGCAATCAGCCCCAGCATTTT. Translation: CASSYSGEGNQPQHF.

This clone was observed once. V gene TRBV5-6 combines with J gene TRBJ1-1; the D gene is possibly TRBD1 (5 bases). The V end lost 4 bases, the J end lost 2 bases, and 21 bases lay between the germline ends. The V gene's germline CDR1 is SGHDT and CDR2 YYEEEE. CDR3 length: 17 amino acids. The CDR3 DNA reads TGTGCCAGCAGCATACCTGGGGGGGACCCCGGCAACACTGAAGCTTTCTTT. Amino acids: CASSIPGGDPGNTEAFF.

The chain is built from TRBV6-5 and TRBJ2-7; 8 bases agree with TRBD1. The CDR3 is 14 amino acids. V was clipped by 10 bases and J by 5 bases; unmatched bases: 13. Per germline, CDR1 MNHEY and CDR2 SVGAGI. The CDR3 DNA sequence: TGTGCCACCCAGGGGGCCCTAACGTCCGACGAGCAGTACTTC. It specifies CATQGALTSDEQYF.

CDR3 in amino acids: CASSYGTSGNYEQYF. The CDR3 nucleotides are TGTGCCAGCAGTTACGGGACTAGCGGGAACTACGAGCAGTACTTC. The chain has TRBV6-5 and TRBJ2-7; 13 nucleotides align to TRBD2. The CDR3 is 15 amino acids. After removal of 2 bases from V and 3 bases from J, the junction contained 1 base not matched to a gene. The germline V gene has CDR1 MNHEY and CDR2 SVGAGI.

The V and J genes are TRBV7-6 and TRBJ2-7; TRBD2 might be the D (6 bases). The CDR3 totals 14 residues. Germline-derived CDR1 and CDR2 are SGHVS and FNYEAQ. V shed 1 base and J shed 4 bases, with 11 bases lying between them. The CDR3 DNA is TGTGCCAGCAGCTTAGGGGGGGACCGTTACGAGCAGTACTTC. This sequence encodes CASSLGGDRYEQYF.

The chain uses TRBV13 and TRBJ1-2; 8 bases align to TRBD1. V dropped 2 bases and J dropped 6; count of bases not matched to a gene: 8. Looked up from germline, CDR1 is PRHDT and CDR2 is FYEKMQ (reference sequence). CDR3 length: 15 amino acids. Written as DNA, the CDR3 is TGTGCCAGCAGCTTATTTCCAGGGGGCGCGGATGGCTACACCTTC. Encoded protein: CASSLFPGGADGYTF. The whole variable domain, remainder taken from reference TRBV13 and TRBJ1-2, is AAGVIQSPRHLIKEKRETATLKCYPIPRHDTVYWYQQGPGQDPQFLISFYEKMQSDKGSIPDRFSAQQFSDYHSELNMSSLELGDSALYFCASSLFPGGADGYTFGSGTRLTVV.

The chain recombines TRBV27 with TRBJ2-6, with D unclear. The CDR3 length is 15 residues. CDR1 MNHEY and CDR2 SMNVEV come from the germline V gene (reference sequence). V shed 0 bases and J shed 2 bases, with 5 bases lying between them. The CDR3 loop reads CASSLSLAGANVLTF. CDR3 coding DNA: TGTGCCAGCAGTTTATCGTTGGCTGGGGCCAACGTCCTGACTTTC.

V usage is TRBV18 and J usage is TRBJ2-2; D is possibly TRBD2 (6 bases). CDR1 KGHSH and CDR2 LQKENI come from the germline V gene. CDR3 length: 15 residues. Trimming took 6 bases from V and 3 from J, leaving 14 bases between them. The CDR3 here is CASSRVTGDTGELFF. Here the CDR3 DNA reads TGTGCCAGCTCCCGCGTAACGGGGGACACCGGGGAGCTGTTTTTT.

The chain employs TRBV10-1 and TRBJ1-1, with TRBD1 matching 8 bases. Germline V lookup: CDR1 WNHNN, CDR2 SYGVQD (reference sequence). With V trimmed by 6 bases and J by 4 bases, 4 bases remained unmatched. This CDR3 region has 13 residues. CDR3 region: CASRAGGGTEAFF. The CDR3 DNA reads as TGCGCCAGCAGGGCAGGGGGCGGCACTGAAGCTTTCTTT.

This chain links TRBV27 with TRBJ1-5; perhaps TRBD1 as D (5 bases). Trimming removed 8 bases from V and 11 bases from J, with 22 bases in between. CDR3 length: 14 amino acids. Germline V gene lookup returns CDR1 MNHEY and CDR2 SMNVEV (reference sequence). The CDR3 reads CASSMRGRERTQHF. CDR3 in DNA: TGTGCCAGCTCCATGAGGGGCAGGGAAAGGACCCAGCATTTT.

The CDR3 region has the DNA TGTGCCAGCAGCTTATTCACAGGGGTCACAGATACGCAGTATTTT. Protein sequence: CASSLFTGVTDTQYF. The chain couples TRBV7-3 to TRBJ2-3, with 7 nucleotides matching TRBD1. J was trimmed by 2 bases and V by 2 bases; bases with no gene match: 4. Germline CDR1 reads SGHTA; CDR2 reads FQGTGA. The CDR3 totals 15 residues.

This clone was seen just once. The rearrangement joins TRBV19 to TRBJ2-1; 7 bases fit TRBD2. The CDR3 totals 16 residues. Germline assignment: CDR1 LNHDA and CDR2 SQIVND (reference sequence). V gave up 4 bases and J gave up 0 bases; unmatched junction bases: 6. The chain's CDR3 is CASSTITSASYNEQFF. CDR3 bases: TGTGCCAGTAGTACAATCACTAGCGCCTCCTACAATGAGCAGTTCTTC.

The chain uses TRBV27 and TRBJ2-5; tentatively, D is TRBD1 or TRBD2 (6 bases each). The CDR3 has 15 residues. Trimming cost V 1 base and J 5 bases, with 14 bases left between them. The V gene's germline CDR1 is MNHEY and CDR2 SMNVEV (reference sequence). The CDR3 region has the DNA TGTGCCAGCAGTTTATACCCAGGGGCGGGGGAGACCCAGTACTTC. This translates into CASSLYPGAGETQYF.

The CDR3: CASSQDAGSYEQYF. The CDR3 coding sequence is TGCGCCAGCAGCCAAGACGCAGGGTCCTACGAGCAGTACTTC. The chain uses TRBV4-1 and TRBJ2-7; D perhaps matches TRBD1 (5 bases). The CDR3 length is 14 residues. V was shortened by 0 bases and J by 1 base, with 7 bases between the two germline ends. The V gene's germline CDR1 is MGHRA and CDR2 YSYEKL.

The chain is built from TRBV27 and TRBJ2-5, with 14 bases matching TRBD2. The germline V gene has CDR1 MNHEY and CDR2 SMNVEV (reference sequence). After removal of 5 bases from V and 6 bases from J, the junction contained 5 bases not matched to a gene. The CDR3 extends over 15 amino acids. The CDR3 loop is CASSGGTSGSKTQYF. CDR3 nucleotides: TGTGCCAGCAGTGGAGGGACTAGCGGGAGTAAGACCCAGTACTTC.

The rearrangement links TRBV7-3 to TRBJ2-1; 7 nucleotides line up with TRBD2. CDR3 length: 15 amino acids. The V gene end was trimmed by 1 base and the J gene end by 7 bases; junction bases not matched to a gene: 7. Germline V gives CDR1 SGHTA, CDR2 FQGTGA. CDR3 region: CASSLIRGEVNEQFF. The CDR3, as DNA: TGTGCCAGCAGCTTAATCCGGGGGGAGGTTAATGAGCAGTTCTTC.

The chain employs TRBV30 and TRBJ2-5; the match to TRBD2 covers 12 bases. The germline CDR1 and CDR2 sequences are GTSNPN and SVGIG (reference sequence). V gave up 7 bases and J gave up 5 bases; unmatched junction bases: 5. The CDR3 covers 13 residues. The CDR3 DNA reads TGTGCCTATCTAGCGGGGGGGCAGGAGACCCAGTACTTC. It specifies CAYLAGGQETQYF.

Only one count was recorded for this clone. This chain uses TRBV7-6 with TRBJ1-5, with D uncertain. This CDR3 region has 15 residues. V dropped 1 base and J dropped 3 bases, with 10 bases sitting between them. Germline loops: CDR1 SGHVS, CDR2 FNYEAQ. The CDR3 spells CASSLDHRPNQPQHF. CDR3 DNA sequence: TGTGCCAGCAGCTTAGATCATCGACCCAATCAGCCCCAGCATTTT.

J is TRBJ1-1 and V is TRBV11-2; D remains ambiguous. Trimming pared 0 bases from V and 0 bases from J, leaving 11 bases between. The CDR3 has 16 residues. The germline gives CDR1 SGHAT, CDR2 FQNNGV. This chain's CDR3 is CASSLDLKAMNTEAFF. CDR3 bases: TGTGCCAGCAGCTTAGATCTTAAGGCGATGAACACTGAAGCTTTCTTT.

In this sample, this clone turned up a few times. The rearrangement joins TRBV9 to TRBJ1-5; possible D gene TRBD1, 5 bases. Per the germline V gene, CDR1 is SGDLS and CDR2 is YYNGEE. V lost 4 bases, J lost 6 bases, and 11 bases lay in between. CDR3 length: 13 residues. As DNA, the CDR3 is TGTGCCAGCAGCCCTCAGGGTGGTCAGCCCCAGCATTTT. Encoded protein: CASSPQGGQPQHF.